A single sample gave rise to the 3 T cell receptor beta chains below, sequenced in a study of blood T cell repertoires in COVID-19. Here immunoSEQ multiplex PCR was the method, and the copy in TCRdb shows in-frame clones only, minus some. The sample has 200,000 to 250,000 clones; approximately 89% are singletons. The sequenced sample consisted of PBMCs or T cells enriched from blood (not recorded which). These receptors all stem from a woman aged 25-40 years who had been exposed to COVID-19.

The rearrangement links TRBV3-1 (or the pseudogene TRBV3-2) to TRBJ2-5; tentative D call: TRBD1 (6 bases). V lost 0 bases and J 2 bases, leaving 16 bases between the germline ends. CDR1 and CDR2 from the germline V gene are LGHDT and YNNKEL (reference sequence). The CDR3 spans 17 residues. The CDR3 loop is CASSQDLVPRGQETQYF. In DNA form, the CDR3 reads TGTGCCAGCAGCCAAGATCTTGTCCCCAGGGGTCAAGAGACCCAGTACTTC.

The chain couples TRBV28 to TRBJ2-2, with D possibly being TRBD2 (5 bases). Trimming took 2 bases from V and 5 from J, leaving 9 bases between them. Germline V gene data show CDR1 as MDHEN and CDR2 as SYDVKM. CDR3 length: 14 residues. The CDR3 bases are TGTGCCAGCAGTTTAACGGGGTGGACCGGGGAGCTGTTTTTT. Protein sequence: CASSLTGWTGELFF. The full variable domain, its missing parts supplied by reference TRBV28 and TRBJ2-2, is DVKVTQSSRYLVKRTGEKVFLECVQDMDHENMFWYRQDPGLGLRLIYFSYDVKMKEKGDIPEGYSVSREKKERFSLILESASTNQTSMYLCASSLTGWTGELFFGEGSRLTVL.

The rearrangement uses TRBV5-1 and TRBJ2-7; D is perhaps TRBD2 (5 bases). The CDR3 spans 12 residues. V was shortened by 2 bases and J by 6 bases, with 9 bases between the two germline ends. The V gene's germline CDR1 is SGHRS and CDR2 YFSETQ. CDR3 in amino acids: CASSFEGGEQYF. CDR3 DNA: TGCGCCAGCAGCTTTGAAGGAGGCGAGCAGTACTTC.